The TCR beta chain described here comes from a study of blood T cell repertoires in COVID-19. Study at large: In each case, the material was cDNA or gDNA derived from T cells, B-cell-depleted T cells, or PBMCs.

This CDR3 comprises 17 residues. From germline, CDR1 is SGHTA and CDR2 FQGTGA. Unmatched junction bases numbered 13, after V lost 6 bases and J lost 6 bases. In Seattle, patients joined the study during active infection and were tracked longitudinally. Per the study methods: The assay estimated nucleated cells by amplifying reference gene primers. Assay: immunoSEQ multiplex PCR; the TCRdb copy retains only in-frame clones and omits some. Clonal size and the V and J genes are those of that table, whereas D and trimming came from the DNA. The sample holds tens of thousands of clones, roughly nine tenths seen once.

This clonotype originated in a man aged 55-75 years with COVID-19, enrolled during active disease. The genes are TRBV7-3 and TRBJ2-1; TRBD2 agrees at 11 bases. The source material was peripheral blood. The CDR3 sequence: CASSWLAGGPTLNEQFF. The CDR3, as DNA: TGTGCCAGCAGTTGGCTAGCGGGAGGCCCCACCCTCAATGAGCAGTTCTTC.